The rows below give T cell receptor beta chains drawn from one sample of a study of shared T cell receptors in the human thymus. TCRdb keeps only in-frame clones here, not all; method: immunoSEQ multiplex PCR. There are hundreds of thousands of clones in the sample; approximately 87% occur only once, and around 0.0099% lies in the top ten. This same sample was also taken into another study, of human thymus T cells.

The specimen sequenced was thymocytes. The receptors come from a boy younger than two with a congenital heart defect. The CDR3 runs from the conserved cysteine through the conserved F or W. The D gene is left open where the match is weak. Rows give clone size only sometimes, using once, few, many, or a class for an expanded clone.

>NA|TRBJ2-3|TRBV5-1|TRBD1
CASSPGQGFGTDTQYF
TGCGCCAGCAGCCCAGGACAGGGGTTCGGCACAGATACGCAGTATTTT
>NA|TRBJ1-1|TRBV5-1|NA
CASSRSRVWDTEAFF
TGCGCCAGCAGCCGGTCTCGGGTGTGGGACACTGAAGCTTTCTTT
>once|TRBJ2-1|TRBV10-3|NA
CAARAFAYGYNEQFF
TGTGCCGCCAGGGCCTTTGCTTATGGGTACAATGAGCAGTTCTTC
>once|TRBJ2-7|TRBV27|TRBD2
CASRLAGAYEQYF
TGTGCCTCAAGACTAGCGGGAGCCTACGAGCAGTACTTC
>NA|TRBJ2-1|TRBV7-2|NA
CASSRRGPQGNEQFF
TGTGCCAGCAGCCGCCGAGGCCCGCAGGGTAACGAGCAGTTCTTC
>once|TRBJ2-3|TRBV29-1|TRBD2
CSVEAGVSDTQYF
TGCAGCGTTGAGGCGGGAGTATCAGATACGCAGTATTTT
>NA|TRBJ2-1|TRBV19|TRBD2
CASSSPGLAGGPYEQFF
TGTGCCAGTAGTTCACCGGGACTAGCGGGAGGGCCTTATGAGCAGTTCTTC
>NA|TRBJ2-1|TRBV10-1|TRBD1
CASSPGQGGSEQFF
TGCGCCAGCAGTCCGGGACAGGGAGGTAGTGAGCAGTTCTTC
>NA|TRBJ2-1|TRBV5-6|TRBD2
CASSLFSGRATGEQFF
TGTGCCAGCAGCTTGTTTAGCGGGAGGGCCACGGGTGAGCAGTTCTTC
>NA|TRBJ1-1|TRBV15|TRBD1
CATSRDIRGRETEAFF
TGTGCCACCAGCAGAGATATAAGGGGGCGAGAAACTGAAGCTTTCTTT
>NA|TRBJ2-2|TRBV10-3|NA
CAISERARRERAGELFF
TGTGCCATCAGTGAGCGGGCTCGCAGGGAAAGGGCCGGGGAGCTGTTTTTT
>NA|TRBJ2-7|TRBV5-5|TRBD2
CASSRRGGPYEQYF
TGTGCCAGCAGCCGCCGGGGGGGACCCTACGAGCAGTACTTC
>NA|TRBJ2-4|TRBV15|TRBD1
CATSRGTGAKNIQYF
TGTGCCACCAGCAGGGGGACAGGAGCCAAAAACATTCAGTACTTC
>NA|TRBJ2-7|TRBV19|TRBD1
CASSSGTGSEQYF
TGTGCCAGTAGTTCCGGGACAGGGAGCGAGCAGTACTTC
>NA|TRBJ2-3|TRBV7-9|TRBD2
CASSLPAGGPPDTQYF
TGTGCCAGCAGCTTACCAGCGGGAGGGCCGCCAGATACGCAGTATTTT
>NA|TRBJ2-2|TRBV28|NA
CASTSPGVTGELFF
TGTGCCAGCACCTCTCCGGGGGTGACCGGGGAGCTGTTTTTT
>NA|TRBJ2-7|TRBV6-5|NA
CASRPRAGSYEQYF
TGTGCCAGCCGCCCCCGGGCAGGGTCCTACGAGCAGTACTTC
>NA|TRBJ2-7|TRBV11-2|TRBD2
CASSLDPRGGPYEQYF
TGTGCCAGCAGCTTAGATCCCCGGGGGGGGCCGTACGAGCAGTACTTC
>NA|TRBJ2-7|TRBV2|NA
CASSDRGLGSYEQYF
TGTGCCAGCAGTGACAGGGGCCTGGGGTCCTACGAGCAGTACTTC
>NA|TRBJ2-1|TRBV29-1|TRBD2
CSVGSGNYNEQFF
TGCAGCGTTGGAAGCGGGAACTACAATGAGCAGTTCTTC
>once|TRBJ2-6|TRBV5-1|NA
CASSPDSSGANVLTF
TGCGCCAGCAGCCCTGACAGCTCTGGGGCCAACGTCCTGACTTTC
>NA|TRBJ1-1|TRBV30|NA
CAWRAKDLGATEAFF
TGTGCCTGGAGGGCGAAGGACCTAGGGGCCACTGAAGCTTTCTTT
>NA|TRBJ2-1|TRBV29-1|NA
CSVPEEEFYNEQFF
TGCAGCGTGCCGGAGGAGGAATTCTACAATGAGCAGTTCTTC
>NA|TRBJ2-1|TRBV30|TRBD1
CAWSWDSGANEQFF
TGTGCCTGGAGTTGGGACAGCGGAGCCAATGAGCAGTTCTTC
>NA|TRBJ2-2|TRBV2|NA
CASSEALRKGDTGELFF
TGTGCCAGCAGTGAAGCGCTCCGAAAAGGGGACACCGGGGAGCTGTTTTTT
>NA|TRBJ2-7|TRBV27|TRBD1
CASSLGTGYEQYF
TGTGCCAGCAGTTTAGGGACAGGCTACGAGCAGTACTTC
>NA|TRBJ2-1|TRBV27|TRBD2
CASSLERGLAGGRNEQFF
TGTGCCAGCAGTTTAGAGCGGGGACTAGCGGGAGGGAGGAATGAGCAGTTCTTC